This T cell receptor beta chain was identified in a study of blood T cell repertoires in COVID-19 (TCRdb year 2020). For the study in its entirety: The collaborator samples originated in the United States, Italy and Spain and spanned the acute and convalescent phases of COVID-19. The samples were drawn from two sources: the first 160 participants of the ongoing ImmuneRACE study, and about 1,300 subjects contributed by 6 global collaborators. The prospective study material was composed of cDNA or gDNA derived from T cells, B-cell-depleted T cells, or PBMCs. Subjects who had been exposed to COVID-19, were actively infected with it, or had recovered from it provided the deeply sampled blood TCRbeta repertoires that made up the dataset. A de-identified subject ID, COVID-19 status, age in years and sex were almost always included in the sample metadata. The repertoires were released in a freely available public database intended as a resource for research on the immune response to SARS-CoV-2. HLA class I and class II types, where available, came from metadata supplied by the sample provider rather than from assay-based typing.

TCRbeta CDR3 regions were amplified from genomic DNA using the immunoSEQ Assay, a bias-controlled multiplex PCR. As for the original processing: Within the assay, amplification of reference gene primers was used to estimate how many nucleated cells each sample contained. To quantify the absolute abundance of each unique TCRbeta CDR3 rearrangement, sequence reads were collapsed and filtered. For each sample, productive Simpson clonality was calculated by taking the square root of Simpson's diversity index across productive rearrangements. TCRdb's version of the immuneACCESS table is confined to in-frame rearrangements and falls short of the full clone set. An unresolved V gene accounts for under half of the shortfall where checked; the remainder is of unknown origin. That table gives V, J and clone size, and the DNA gave D and trimming. In this sample the table shows around 30,000 clones, about 89% of which occur a single time. The ten largest clonotypes hold 0.55% of the sample.

Each collaborating institution followed its own protocols to collect whole blood in K2EDTA tubes. For TCRbeta analysis, collaborator samples were shipped as frozen whole blood, as isolated PBMCs, or as DNA extracted from either sample type. In the case of this clone: Its antigen remains undetermined. No base quality values were provided; no much bigger clone lies one nucleotide off.

The paper as a whole reports these results and caveats: How much clinical and demographic metadata was included differed by source and by participant, and the metadata was provided uncurated.

CDR1 and CDR2 are drawn from the germline V gene (reference sequence): LGHDT, YNNKEL. The CDR3, from cysteine to phenylalanine, totals 17 residues. The CDR3 DNA has 51 bases and is translated from base 1. Trimming removed 4 bases from V and 7 bases from J; the gene matches leave 9 bases unexplained. Sequenced: peripheral blood. The receptor's source is a woman between 40 and 55 years old with active or convalescent COVID-19. The chain couples TRBV3-1 (or the pseudogene TRBV3-2) to TRBJ2-1, with 14 bases matching TRBD2. The CDR3 protein sequence reads: CASSLRGLAGAKNEQFF. The nucleotides read TGTGCCAGCAGCCTGCGGGGACTAGCGGGAGCGAAAAATGAGCAGTTCTTC.